This T cell receptor (beta chain) was sequenced for a study of a mutant IDH1 vaccine in newly diagnosed glioma. About the study: Receipt of radiotherapy, temozolomide, or both preceded the study, and most received both.

Points on this clone: What it binds is unknown.

The repertoire was sequenced with immunoSEQ multiplex PCR; TCRdb's copy has only in-frame clones and lacks some. This sample has some 38,000 clones, with roughly 76% found just once. The time point denotes: week 23, last vaccination. In every dose of vaccine, 300 ug of mutant IDH1 20-mer peptide was given alongside topical imiquimod. Study conclusions and caveats: Overall, about 93% of patients had vaccine-induced immune responses.

This CDR3 comprises 14 residues. Germline CDR1 MNHEY, CDR2 SMNVEV (reference sequence). Trimming took off 2 bases at V and 8 bases at J, with 13 bases between the two ends. The receptor was isolated from a man aged 35 to 55 with glioma. The chain is built from TRBV27 and TRBJ2-1, with D uncertain. The specimen comprised PBMCs, sampled from a glioma patient whose treatment included an IDH1 peptide vaccine. CDR3 nucleotides: TGTGCCAGCAGTTTAGGACGCCCGGAAGATGAGCAGTTCTTC. Its protein is CASSLGRPEDEQFF.